Presented here are 8 T cell receptor beta chains from one specimen sequenced in a study of T cell responses to AZD1222 COVID-19 vaccine. Repertoires were generated with immunoSEQ multiplex PCR, while TCRdb's copy carries only in-frame clones and drops some. The sample shows 120,000 to 150,000 clones, about 93% of them seen only once. This sample comprised peripheral blood, obtained on day 0 of AZD1222 vaccination. The receptor source for this set is an adult in good health.

The chain recombines TRBV5-1 with TRBJ1-4; D is perhaps TRBD1 (6 bases). The CDR3 runs to 14 residues. Germline CDR1 and CDR2: SGHRS and YFSETQ. Trimming cost V 0 bases and J 8 bases, with 11 bases left between them. CDR3 residues: CASSLAGVHEKLFF. The CDR3 DNA reads TGCGCCAGCAGCTTGGCAGGGGTTCACGAAAAACTGTTTTTT.

V and J are TRBV6-5 and TRBJ1-4; the match to TRBD1 covers 7 bases. Losses at the gene ends were 2 bases for V and 4 bases for J; bases not matched to a gene: 4. The CDR3 runs to 15 residues. Looked up from germline, CDR1 is MNHEY and CDR2 is SVGAGI. The CDR3 sequence: CASSYRGQSNEKLFF. Written as DNA, the CDR3 is TGTGCCAGCAGTTACAGGGGACAGAGTAATGAAAAACTGTTTTTT.

V usage is TRBV19 and J usage is TRBJ1-4; 8 bases fit TRBD1. The germline CDR1 and CDR2 sequences are LNHDA and SQIVND (reference sequence). With 4 bases clipped from V and 0 bases from J, the junction kept 1 base outside the gene matches. This CDR3 region has 15 residues. In DNA, the CDR3 is TGTGCCAGTAGTAAGGGACAGGCAACTAATGAAAAACTGTTTTTT. Translated: CASSKGQATNEKLFF.

The chain links TRBV21-1 to TRBJ2-5; the table's D gene call, TRBD2, was not cross checked with the DNA. TRBV21-1 is flagged as a pseudogene. This CDR3 comprises 12 residues. The CDR3 here is CASKVREETQYF. The CDR3 nucleotides read TGTGCCAGCAAGGTGAGGGAAGAGACCCAGTACTTC.

A single count supports this clone. The chain couples TRBV6-6 to TRBJ1-4; unclear D gene. Germline V gene data show CDR1 as MNHNY and CDR2 as SVGAGI (reference sequence). Trimming removed 6 bases at V and 5 bases at J, with 16 bases between. This CDR3 region has 15 residues. CDR3 coding DNA: TGTGCCAGCAGAGAGAGGGTGGAACAAAATGAAAAACTGTTTTTT. Amino acids: CASRERVEQNEKLFF.

This chain connects TRBV13 to TRBJ1-2; D gene unclear. Germline CDR1 is PRHDT and CDR2 is FYEKMQ (reference sequence). The V and J ends lost 5 bases and 1 base respectively, with 11 bases between them. This CDR3 is 14 amino acids long. The CDR3 spells CASSPPENNYGYTF. CDR3 bases: TGTGCCAGCAGCCCCCCCGAGAATAACTATGGCTACACCTTC.

The rearrangement uses TRBV5-6 and TRBJ1-1, with unresolved D. Trimming took off 2 bases at V and 5 bases at J, with 13 bases between the two ends. This CDR3 contains 14 residues. The germline CDR1 and CDR2 sequences are SGHDT and YYEEEE. Here the CDR3 reads CASSFGYGRTEAFF. The CDR3 bases are TGTGCCAGCAGCTTCGGCTACGGACGGACTGAAGCTTTCTTT. Based on the CDR3 plus reference TRBV5-6 and TRBJ1-1, the full variable domain is DAGVTQSPTHLIKTRGQQVTLRCSPKSGHDTVSWYQQALGQGPQFIFQYYEEEERQRGNFPDRFSGHQFPNYSSELNVNALLLGDSALYLCASSFGYGRTEAFFGQGTRLTVV.

The chain links TRBV19 to TRBJ1-2; the D gene is possibly TRBD1 (6 bases). The CDR3 runs to 14 residues. The V gene lost 8 bases and the J gene lost 6 bases, with 19 bases spanning the gap. Germline V gene sequence: CDR1 LNHDA, CDR2 SQIVND (reference sequence). CDR3: CASRAGVTIHGYTF. CDR3 sequence (DNA): TGTGCCAGTCGGGCAGGGGTCACAATCCATGGCTACACCTTC.